This TCR beta chain comes out of a study of control samples from healthy donors and cancer patients. Produced via immunoSEQ multiplex PCR; TCRdb's table is partial and in-frame only. Of 150,000 to 180,000 clones listed, approximately 93% were seen once; the top ten hold roughly 2.3%. This CDR3 has 14 residues. V shed 4 bases, J shed 5 bases, and the junction held 6 bases outside the gene matches. Germline V gives CDR1 SGHNT, CDR2 YYREEE (reference sequence). The sequence was collected from a man between 50 and 59 years old in good health. The sequenced sample was blood. The rearrangement uses TRBV5-4 and TRBJ2-7; 10 bases are a match to TRBD1. The CDR3 DNA reads TGTGCCAGCAGCACGGGACAGGGGCGGAACGAGCAGTACTTC. Its translation: CASSTGQGRNEQYF.